This record looks at one T cell receptor beta chain sequence and its context. Its antigen is not identified. TCRdb itself ran the reads through MiXCR, one entry per CDR3 protein. This table has 800,000 to 950,000 distinct CDR3 sequences, 32% appearing once. These data belong to a study of T cell repertoires in cytomegalovirus infection. The sequence was obtained from a human donor in good health (CMV status not recorded). Some clones in this sample may be carry-over from other donors' samples. Material: cultured CD8+ T cells from PBMCs, obtained from culture after CMV antigen stimulation.

The CDR3 DNA reads as TGTGCCAGTAGTACGGCAGCCGGTCAGCCCCAGCATTTT. Residues: CASSTAAGQPQHF. This rearrangement joins TRBV19 to TRBJ1-5; the D is unclear. Germline loops: CDR1 LNHDA, CDR2 SQIVND (reference sequence). This CDR3 is built from 13 residues. Trimming cost V 4 bases and J 6 bases, with 10 bases left between them.